This record looks at one T cell receptor beta chain sequence and its context. Its target is unknown. Germline V gene lookup returns CDR1 LGHNT and CDR2 FRNRAP. Trimming removed 0 bases from V and 2 bases from J, with 10 bases in between. This CDR3 is 15 amino acids long. The data were obtained in a study of brain T cells in children with intractable seizures. Assay used: immunoSEQ multiplex PCR; TCRdb lists only in-frame clones, some missing. The sample lists hundreds of thousands of clones, over 90% occurring once. Sample time point: blood from clinic visit 5 months post-surgery; TSC patient then seizure free. The sequenced cases were selected for having the highest brain T cell transcript signatures. At least one anti-epileptic drug was given before surgery. Study-wide results and limits: Pre-surgery blood may have been undersampled, hiding some clones. Only CDR3 sequence similarity suggested viral specificity, without known HCMV serostatus.

This TCR derives from a boy younger than two with tuberous sclerosis and intractable seizures. This rearrangement joins TRBV12-5 to TRBJ2-5; D is unresolved. The material sequenced was peripheral blood, taken 4 to 5 months after surgery. CDR3 in DNA: TGTGCTAGTGGTTTGGTAGGGCAGACACAAGAGACCCAGTACTTC. Amino acid sequence: CASGLVGQTQETQYF.